This record concerns one T cell receptor beta chain sequence. Its antigen is currently unknown. The sample belongs to a study of siplizumab effects on memory and regulatory T cells. The study, taken as a whole, reports: The study found naive T cells seemingly more diverse than memory cells and seemingly major alloresponse contributors.

Trimming removed 5 bases from V and 4 bases from J, with 12 bases in between. CDR3 length: 14 residues. Looked up from germline, CDR1 is MNHEY and CDR2 is SVGAGI. Using immunoSEQ multiplex PCR, the repertoire was profiled, and TCRdb retains in-frame clones only, with some absent. Of about 100,000 clones listed, 94% are singletons. The sample consisted of non-Treg CD4+ T cells sorted from blood. The source of this sequence is a human donor in good health. The rearrangement uses TRBV6-5 and TRBJ1-5, with D perhaps matching TRBD1 (5 bases). In nucleotides, the CDR3 is TGTGCCAGCAGTCAACAGGAGGGAAATCAGCCCCAGCATTTT. Protein sequence: CASSQQEGNQPQHF.